The 12 T cell receptor beta chains reported below all come from one sample, sequenced in a study of radiotherapy plus CTLA-4 blockade in lung cancer. The method was immunoSEQ multiplex PCR; TCRdb's version includes in-frame clones alone and lacks a portion of them. In the table there are tens of thousands of clones, roughly 70% of which are singletons. This sample comprised peripheral blood, obtained from a patient treated with radiotherapy plus ipilimumab. The receptors were gathered from a human donor with non-small cell lung cancer whose response to radiotherapy plus ipilimumab could not be evaluated.

The rearrangement uses TRBV7-8 and TRBJ2-3, with D hard to call. Germline values: CDR1 SGHVS, CDR2 FQNEAQ. This CDR3 comprises 13 residues. The V end lost 5 bases, the J end lost 2 bases, and 8 bases lay between the germline ends. The DNA for the CDR3 is TGTGCCAGCAGCCCAATAGTCACAGATACGCAGTATTTT. As protein: CASSPIVTDTQYF.

This clone is medium-sized by share. The junction does not match germline at one end; this may be a read error. The rearrangement uses TRBV6-6 and TRBJ2-7, with no clear D. This CDR3 comprises 11 residues. CDR1 is MNHNY and CDR2 is SVGAGI in the germline V gene (reference sequence). The CDR3 DNA sequence: TGTGCCAGCAGTTACTCCGCGGCCTGGTTCTTC. This gives the protein CASSYSAAWFF.

Turning to this clone: This sample also contains other DNA sequences that code for the same CDR3. The rearrangement links TRBV30 to TRBJ2-2; 8 bases match TRBD2. Germline values: CDR1 GTSNPN, CDR2 SVGIG (reference sequence). The V gene end was trimmed by 4 bases and the J gene end by 4 bases; junction bases not matched to a gene: 8. The CDR3 contains 15 residues. CDR3 in amino acids: CAWTLLADFTGELFF. CDR3 bases: TGTGCCTGGACCCTACTAGCGGACTTCACCGGGGAGCTGTTTTTT.

The DNA for the CDR3 is TGTGCCAGCAGGGGAGAGCTTCGGGAGCAGTACTTC. This sequence encodes CASRGELREQYF. The chain joins TRBV6-1 to TRBJ2-7; TRBD2 might be the D (5 bases). This CDR3 is 12 amino acids long. Trimming cost V 6 bases and J 7 bases, with 13 bases left between them. The V gene's germline CDR1 is MNHNS and CDR2 SASEGT.

The chain joins TRBV2 to TRBJ2-1, with TRBD2 matching over 9 bases. The CDR3 contains 19 residues. Losses at the gene ends were 5 bases for V and 7 bases for J; bases not matched to a gene: 21. Germline V gene sequence: CDR1 SNHLY, CDR2 FYNNEI. This chain's CDR3 is CASSKYGGRASGVVNEQFF. For the CDR3, the DNA is TGTGCCAGCAGTAAATACGGCGGGAGGGCCTCGGGGGTAGTGAATGAGCAGTTCTTC.

The CDR3 sequence: CATSGGTGLAYEQYF. In nucleotides, the CDR3 is TGTGCCACCAGCGGCGGTACCGGACTAGCCTACGAGCAGTACTTC. The chain uses TRBV15 and TRBJ2-7, with TRBD2 matching 7 bases. Germline CDR1 is LNHNV and CDR2 is YYDKDF (reference sequence). V dropped 5 bases and J dropped 2; count of bases not matched to a gene: 9. There are 15 residues in the CDR3.

This chain links TRBV7-9 with TRBJ2-5; D might be TRBD1 (5 bases). The CDR3 length is 13 residues. Deletions cut 1 base from V and 5 bases from J, with 8 bases between. CDR1 is SEHNR, CDR2 FQNEAQ, per germline (reference sequence). In DNA form, the CDR3 reads TGTGCCAGCAGCTTAGTGGGGCGCGAGACCCAGTACTTC. Protein sequence: CASSLVGRETQYF.

V gene TRBV11-3 combines with J gene TRBJ2-1; 10 bases are shared with TRBD2. The length of the CDR3 is 15 residues. V trimming: 5 bases; J trimming: 4 bases; junction bases outside the gene matches: 5. From germline, CDR1 is SGHNT and CDR2 YENEEA. The CDR3 DNA reads TGTGCCAGCAGCCTGGGACTAGCGAGTTACAATGAGCAGTTCTTC. Residues: CASSLGLASYNEQFF.

The sample holds one count of this clone. The V call is TRBV19, the J call TRBJ2-7; 11 positions agree with TRBD2. Germline CDR1 LNHDA, CDR2 SQIVND (reference sequence). The CDR3 covers 14 residues. V shed 4 bases, J shed 6 bases, and the junction held 5 bases outside the gene matches. CDR3 in DNA: TGTGCCAGTAGTACACTAGCGGGAGTGGGCGAGCAGTACTTC. It translates to CASSTLAGVGEQYF.

The chain couples TRBV19 to TRBJ2-3; 7 nucleotides line up with TRBD1. Trimming at V came to 5 bases and at J to 2 bases, leaving 10 bases not matched to a gene. This CDR3 is built from 16 residues. CDR1 and CDR2 (germline): LNHDA, SQIVND (reference sequence). In DNA, the CDR3 is TGTGCCAGTAGTGACAGACCGGGACAGACCACAGATACGCAGTATTTT. Its protein is CASSDRPGQTTDTQYF.

This clone has only a few counts. The CDR3: CASSSGFGSGNTIYF. The CDR3 coding sequence is TGTGCCAGCAGCTCGGGGTTCGGGTCTGGAAACACCATATATTTT. The chain uses TRBV7-2 and TRBJ1-3; D is unresolved. The CDR3 has 15 residues. Germline V gene sequence: CDR1 SGHTA, CDR2 FQGNSA. V was trimmed by 4 bases and J by 1 base, leaving 11 bases between them.

This chain uses TRBV5-1 with TRBJ2-1; 12 positions match TRBD2. Germline-derived CDR1 and CDR2 are SGHRS and YFSETQ. This CDR3 has 19 residues. Germline trimming cut 6 bases from V and 0 bases from J; bases unmatched to any gene: 13. The CDR3 DNA reads TGCGCCAGCACCCCCCTGGGGACTAGCGGGTATAGCTCCTACAATGAGCAGTTCTTC. Its protein is CASTPLGTSGYSSYNEQFF.